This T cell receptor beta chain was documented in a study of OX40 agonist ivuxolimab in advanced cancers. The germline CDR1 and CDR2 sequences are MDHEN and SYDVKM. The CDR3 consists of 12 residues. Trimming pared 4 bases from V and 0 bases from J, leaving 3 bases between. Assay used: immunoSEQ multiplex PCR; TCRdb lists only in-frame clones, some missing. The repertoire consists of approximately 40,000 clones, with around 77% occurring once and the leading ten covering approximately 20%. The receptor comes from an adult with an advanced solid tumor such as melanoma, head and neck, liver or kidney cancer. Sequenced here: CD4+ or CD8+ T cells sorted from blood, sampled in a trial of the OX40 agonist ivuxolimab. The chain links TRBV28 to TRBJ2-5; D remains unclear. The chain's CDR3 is CASSSNQETQYF. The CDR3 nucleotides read TGTGCCAGCAGTTCAAACCAAGAGACCCAGTACTTC.